This TCR beta chain was captured by sequencing in a study of cytomegalovirus exposure and HLA in healthy donors. Study-level results: In a later analysis, an Asian-associated ancestry cluster reportedly showed fewer N-insertions than the approximately 620-donor mean. The authors later found TCR association rates varying by HLA locus, with DRB1 most and HLA-C fewest.

The PCR employed 60 Vbeta primers together with 13 Jbeta primers. Clones were sequenced by immunoSEQ multiplex PCR, and TCRdb holds only the in-frame ones, with some missing. The table has about 180,000 clones, 65% to 90% seen once. Worth noting for this clone: The antigen is undetermined.

The specimen sequenced was PBMCs. This TCR was recovered from a girl aged 2-10 years in good health and CMV-seropositive.

The CDR3 DNA sequence: TGTGCCAGCCGAGTGACGGGGGGCACTGAAGCTTTCTTT. Translation gives CASRVTGGTEAFF. The rearrangement links TRBV6-5 to TRBJ1-1; tentatively, D is TRBD1 (5 bases). V was cut by 8 bases and J by 4 bases, with 14 bases left in between. The germline CDR1 and CDR2 sequences are MNHEY and SVGAGI. The CDR3 totals 13 residues.